A selection of T cell receptor beta chains follows, all from one sample in a study of patients and donors after allogeneic stem cell transplantation. In TCRdb, the RT-PCR reads were re-called with MiXCR into one record per CDR3 protein. Of roughly 200,000 distinct CDR3 sequences listed, 38% are singletons. The sequencing sample was made of blood, either unsorted or a sorted T cell fraction (not recorded which). These receptors were collected from a human donor who was either an allogeneic HSCT recipient or a stem cell or donor lymphocyte infusion donor (not recorded which). It is not recorded whose cells these are; they may come from a transplant donor. The CDR3 runs from the conserved cysteine through the conserved F or W. The D gene is left open where the match is weak. Not every row has a clone size; where given, it reads once, few, many or a size class.

D gene | J gene | clone size | V gene | CDR3 DNA | CDR3 protein
. | TRBJ2-5 | . | TRBV7-6 | TGTGCCAGCAGCCCCGGGCCCTCACAAGAGACCCAGTACTTC | CASSPGPSQETQYF
. | TRBJ2-3 | once | TRBV6-1 | TGTGCCAGCAGTGAAGATTATTCAGATCCGGGGCCGAAGGGCACAGATACGCAGTATTTT | CASSEDYSDPGPKGTDTQYF
. | TRBJ1-2 | . | TRBV5-1 | TGCGCCAGCAGCTCCGAAGAATATGGCTACACCTTC | CASSSEEYGYTF
. | TRBJ1-5 | . | TRBV7-9 | TGTGCCAGCAGCTGGGGGTATGCTCAGCCCCAGCATTTT | CASSWGYAQPQHF
TRBD1 | TRBJ1-5 | few | TRBV10-3 | TGTGCCATAGGGACAGGGGACAGAGGCAATCAGCCCCAGCATTTT | CAIGTGDRGNQPQHF
. | TRBJ2-7 | . | TRBV11-2 | TGTGCCAGCAGCTTAGATCGTGGGGAGCAGTACTTC | CASSLDRGEQYF
. | TRBJ2-5 | . | TRBV27 | TGTGCCAGCAGTTTACAGGGGAAGGGAATCCAAGAGACCCAGTACTTC | CASSLQGKGIQETQYF
. | TRBJ2-5 | . | TRBV15 | TGTGCCACCATACACCGGGGCAAAGAGACCCAGTACTTC | CATIHRGKETQYF
TRBD1 | TRBJ2-1 | . | TRBV30 | TGTGCCTGGAGTGCGGGACAGAGCTCCTACAATGAGCAGTTCTTC | CAWSAGQSSYNEQFF
. | TRBJ1-2 | . | TRBV12-3/TRBV12-4 | TGTGCCAGCAGTTTAACCGGACAGCCCTATGGCTACACCTTC | CASSLTGQPYGYTF
. | TRBJ1-1 | few | TRBV10-3 | TGTGCCATCAGTGAGATTTGGGGGGGAGGGAGCGAAGCTTTCTTT | CAISEIWGGGSEAFF
. | TRBJ1-6 | . | TRBV28 | TGTGCCAGCAGTTTCCGCCAGGGTAGCACCTATAATTCACCCCTCCACTTT | CASSFRQGSTYNSPLHF
TRBD1 | TRBJ1-2 | . | TRBV12-3/TRBV12-4 | TGTGCCAGCAGTACGGGACAGCTAACTACAGGCTACACCTTC | CASSTGQLTTGYTF
. | TRBJ1-1 | . | TRBV30 | TGTGCCTGGAGTGTACTTCTGAACACTGAAGCTTTCTTT | CAWSVLLNTEAFF
. | TRBJ1-5 | . | TRBV4-1 | TGCGCCAGCAGCCGAGGCGGAGGCGGCAATCAGCCCCAGCATTTT | CASSRGGGGNQPQHF
. | TRBJ1-1 | . | TRBV20-1 | TGCAGTGCCCATTCGTCGGGGCGGAACACTGAAGCTTTCTTT | CSAHSSGRNTEAFF
TRBD2 | TRBJ2-7 | . | TRBV12-3/TRBV12-4 | TGTGCCAGCAGCTTCAGCGGTAGCGGGTACTACGAGCAGTACTTC | CASSFSGSGYYEQYF
. | TRBJ1-6 | few | TRBV12-3/TRBV12-4 | TGTGCCAGCAGTGCCACGGGGGGAGGCTATAATTCACCCCTCCACTTT | CASSATGGGYNSPLHF
TRBD1 | TRBJ1-2 | . | TRBV2 | TGTGCCAGCAGCGACAGGGGATTCGGAGGCTACACCTTC | CASSDRGFGGYTF
TRBD1 | TRBJ2-7 | few | TRBV29-1 | TGCAGTTTTGGACAGGGGACCTACGAGCAGTACTTC | CSFGQGTYEQYF
TRBD2 | TRBJ2-5 | few | TRBV5-1 | TGCGCCAGCAGAACCGCGGGGGGGCTGGTGGAGACCCAGTACTTC | CASRTAGGLVETQYF
. | TRBJ1-6 | . | TRBV28 | TGTGCCAGCAGTTTTCGGGGGCCGCCTTCTTCCCCCCTCCACTTT | CASSFRGPPSSPLHF
TRBD1 | TRBJ1-5 | . | TRBV7-2 | TGTGCCAGCAGCCGGGACAGAAATAGCAATCAGCCCCAGCATTTT | CASSRDRNSNQPQHF
. | TRBJ2-2 | few | TRBV7-3 | TGTGCCAGCAGCTTATTAGGAGGGCGGGGCCCGAACACCGGGGAGCTGTTTTTT | CASSLLGGRGPNTGELFF
. | TRBJ1-2 | . | TRBV12-3/TRBV12-4 | TGTGCCAGCAGCCTTAGTCGCTACACCTTC | CASSLSRYTF
TRBD2 | TRBJ2-1 | . | TRBV20-1 | TGCAGTGCCTATACTAGCGGGGGGGGCAATGAGCAGTTCTTC | CSAYTSGGGNEQFF
. | TRBJ1-2 | . | TRBV5-6 | TGTGCCAGCAGCAGGGTTGGAGGGGACAATGGCTACACCTTC | CASSRVGGDNGYTF
. | TRBJ1-2 | few | TRBV10-3 | TGTGCCACCAGCCATAAGGAAGACAGCCCCGGGAATGGCTACACCTTC | CATSHKEDSPGNGYTF
. | TRBJ2-5 | . | TRBV12-3/TRBV12-4 | TGTGCCAGCAGCGACCGGGACCTAGAGACCCAGTACTTC | CASSDRDLETQYF
. | TRBJ1-6 | few | TRBV7-6 | TGTGCCAGCAGCTTACAAAGGGTCGGCAATTCACCCCTCCACTTT | CASSLQRVGNSPLHF
TRBD2 | TRBJ2-5 | once | TRBV11-2 | TGTGCCAGCGGCGCGTCCGGGATAGCGGGGAAAGAGACCCAGTACTTC | CASGASGIAGKETQYF
TRBD1 | TRBJ2-7 | . | TRBV6-6 | TGTGCCAGCAGTATCTTGGGACAGTTCAGAAGGGAGCAGTACTTC | CASSILGQFRREQYF
. | TRBJ2-4 | . | TRBV20-1 | TGCAGTGCTCCCCACTCCGTCTTGAACATTCAGTACTTC | CSAPHSVLNIQYF
. | TRBJ1-1 | . | TRBV28 | TGTGCCAGCAGTCCCCGGTTCTTGGCTTTCTTT | CASSPRFLAFF
TRBD1 | TRBJ2-7 | . | TRBV6-2/TRBV6-3 | TGTGCCAGCAGTTACCGCGGGGGACAGGGGATCTACGAGCAGTACTTC | CASSYRGGQGIYEQYF
. | TRBJ1-6 | . | TRBV7-2 | TGTGCCAGCAGCTTAACAGGGACGGCGAATTCACCCCTCCACTTT | CASSLTGTANSPLHF
TRBD1 | TRBJ1-1 | few | TRBV20-1 | TGCAGTGCTAGGTACGCGGGACAGGGGGCCTTACGAGCTTTCTTT | CSARYAGQGALRAFF
. | TRBJ1-5 | . | TRBV20-1 | TGCAGTGCTAGAGATTACGAAGGTCAGCCCCAGCATTTT | CSARDYEGQPQHF
TRBD1 | TRBJ1-5 | . | TRBV15 | TGTGCCACCACCCCTGGGGGACAGGAGCCTCAGCCCCAGCATTTT | CATTPGGQEPQPQHF
TRBD1 | TRBJ2-3 | . | TRBV6-6 | TGTGCCAGCAACAGGGGGGCAGATACGCAGTATTTT | CASNRGADTQYF
. | TRBJ1-1 | few | TRBV12-3/TRBV12-4 | TGTGCCAGCAGTGTACGGGGTTTCGGGACTGAAGCTTTCTTT | CASSVRGFGTEAFF
TRBD1 | TRBJ2-7 | few | TRBV28 | TGTGCCAGCAGGACCACCGGGACAGGGAACGAGCAGTACTTC | CASRTTGTGNEQYF
. | TRBJ1-1 | . | TRBV28 | TGTGCCAGCACCTATAGCGGGGGTAGCAAAGCTTTCTTT | CASTYSGGSKAFF